In its sample, the clone carrying this T cell receptor (beta chain) was seen once. What it binds is not known. The data originate from a study of a mutant IDH1 vaccine in newly diagnosed glioma. The germline V gene has CDR1 ENHRY and CDR2 SYGVKD. The V gene lost 7 bases and the J gene lost 6 bases, with 10 bases spanning the gap. The CDR3 is made up of 11 amino acids. Measured with immunoSEQ multiplex PCR; TCRdb has only the in-frame clones, and not every one. The sample yields 110,000 or so clones, almost 90% seen once. The time point denotes: week 11, during vaccination. It was 300 ug of mutant IDH1 20-mer peptide that made up each vaccine dose, given with topical imiquimod.

The receptor was derived from a woman in her forties or fifties with glioma. Sequenced material: PBMCs, taken from a glioma patient whose treatment included an IDH1 peptide vaccine. The rearrangement joins TRBV10-3 to TRBJ2-7; D is uncertain. The CDR3 loop is CAITSGAEQYF. CDR3 coding DNA: TGTGCCATCACGAGTGGTGCCGAGCAGTACTTC.